The T cell receptor beta chain described here comes from a study of cytomegalovirus exposure and HLA in healthy donors. Study-level results: Cytomegalovirus-associated TCR beta chains were listed, numbering roughly 150.

On this clone itself: Its antigen is unidentified.

Separation from the roughly 670-subject first cohort characterized the roughly 130-subject validation cohort, to which the donors belonged. TCRdb keeps only in-frame clones here, not all; method: immunoSEQ multiplex PCR. The sample lists approximately 160,000 clones; about 86% were seen once. CDR3 length equals 12 residues. V gave up 1 base and J gave up 5 bases, with 6 bases separating them. Germline V gene sequence: CDR1 SGHDN, CDR2 FVKESK. This sequence was found in a woman in her thirties in good health and CMV-seronegative. The gene calls are TRBV14 and TRBJ2-7; D is ambiguous. Sequencing input: PBMCs. CDR3 sequence (DNA): TGTGCCAGCAGCCAAGTTAGAAACGAGCAGTACTTC. It specifies CASSQVRNEQYF.